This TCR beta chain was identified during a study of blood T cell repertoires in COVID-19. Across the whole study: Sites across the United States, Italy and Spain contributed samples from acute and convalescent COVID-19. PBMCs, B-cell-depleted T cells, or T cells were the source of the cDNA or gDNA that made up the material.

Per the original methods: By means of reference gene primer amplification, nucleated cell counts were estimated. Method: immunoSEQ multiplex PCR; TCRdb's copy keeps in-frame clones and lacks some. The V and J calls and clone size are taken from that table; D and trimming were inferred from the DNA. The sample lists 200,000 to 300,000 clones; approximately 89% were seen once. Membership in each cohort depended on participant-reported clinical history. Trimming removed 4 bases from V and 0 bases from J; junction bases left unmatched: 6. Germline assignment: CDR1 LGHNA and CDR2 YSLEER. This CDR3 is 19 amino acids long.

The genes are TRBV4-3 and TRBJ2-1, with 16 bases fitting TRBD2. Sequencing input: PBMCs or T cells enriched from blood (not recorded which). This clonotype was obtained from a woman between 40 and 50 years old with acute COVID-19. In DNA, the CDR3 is TGCGCCAGCAGCCGGGGACTAGCGGGAGGGTTGAGCTCCTACAATGAGCAGTTCTTC. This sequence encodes CASSRGLAGGLSSYNEQFF.